Each of the 22 T cell receptor beta chains below was sequenced from the same sample in a study of blood T cell repertoires in COVID-19. Sequenced by immunoSEQ multiplex PCR; TCRdb stores in-frame clones only, minus some. The sample holds around 190,000 clones; about 86% are singletons and the top ten take around 20%. Sequenced input: peripheral blood. These receptor sequences come from a man aged 70 or older with active or convalescent COVID-19.

The count of this clone is one. The rearrangement uses TRBV28 and TRBJ2-5; tentatively, D is TRBD1 (5 bases). V shed 3 bases and J shed 4 bases, with 9 bases lying between them. Germline-derived CDR1 and CDR2 are MDHEN and SYDVKM. The CDR3 loop spans 13 amino acids. CDR3 loop: CASSLQGRETQYF. Written as DNA, the CDR3 is TGTGCCAGCAGTTTGCAGGGTCGAGAGACCCAGTACTTC.

The sample holds a few counts of this clone. The chain combines TRBV7-2 with TRBJ1-5, with TRBD1 matching 8 bases. The junction had 12 bases not matched to a gene; V was cut back by 4 bases and J by 4 bases. The CDR3 extends over 17 amino acids. CDR1 and CDR2 (germline): SGHTA, FQGNSA. The DNA of the CDR3 is TGTGCCAGCAGCTCGCAGGGGGCGAGTCGCGTTAATCAGCCCCAGCATTTT. Protein: CASSSQGASRVNQPQHF.

V is TRBV4-3 and J is TRBJ2-1, with D possibly matching TRBD1 (6 bases). V was cut by 3 bases and J by 8 bases, with 14 bases left in between. The CDR3 totals 14 residues. CDR1 is LGHNA, CDR2 YSLEER, per germline. The CDR3 DNA reads as TGCGCCAGCAGCCATCGCCAGGGGATGGATGAGCAGTTCTTC. Translated, it gives CASSHRQGMDEQFF.

This chain uses TRBV7-2 with TRBJ2-7; TRBD2 might be the D (5 bases). Trimming pared 1 base from V and 6 bases from J, leaving 13 bases between. CDR3 length equals 14 residues. CDR1 is SGHTA, CDR2 FQGNSA, per germline. This chain's CDR3 is CASSLGPNSGEQYF. Written as DNA, the CDR3 is TGTGCCAGCAGCTTAGGCCCGAACAGCGGCGAGCAGTACTTC.

In this sample, this clone turned up a few times. This chain links TRBV9 with TRBJ2-2; 9 positions match TRBD1. The CDR3 is made up of 17 amino acids. In germline, CDR1 is SGDLS, CDR2 YYNGEE. V lost 0 bases, J lost 2 bases, and 5 bases stayed unmatched. In DNA form, the CDR3 reads TGTGCCAGCAGCGTAGTGCTGGGACAGGGAAACACCGGGGAGCTGTTTTTT. It specifies CASSVVLGQGNTGELFF.

This clone was detected only once. V and J are TRBV9 and TRBJ1-1; no clear D. The germline V gene has CDR1 SGDLS and CDR2 YYNGEE. The length of the CDR3 is 16 residues. V was shortened by 4 bases and J by 0 bases, with 16 bases between the two germline ends. The CDR3 coding sequence is TGTGCCAGCAGCCCTCAATCCGGGAACATGAACACTGAAGCTTTCTTT. It specifies CASSPQSGNMNTEAFF. The complete variable domain, with remaining parts taken from reference TRBV9 and TRBJ1-1, reads DSGVTQTPKHLITATGQRVTLRCSPRSGDLSVYWYQQSLDQGLQFLIQYYNGEERAKGNILERFSAQQFPDLHSELNLSSLELGDSALYFCASSPQSGNMNTEAFFGQGTRLTVV.

Only a few counts were recorded for this clone. This rearrangement joins TRBV9 to TRBJ2-3, with TRBD2 matching 8 bases. Germline V gene sequence: CDR1 SGDLS, CDR2 YYNGEE. Trimming took 3 bases from V and 4 from J; bases not matched to a gene: 7. The CDR3 has 15 residues. CDR3 in DNA: TGTGCCAGCAGCGACAGAGCGGGAGTTTCAGATACGCAGTATTTT. It codes for CASSDRAGVSDTQYF.

This clone occurred once. This chain joins TRBV18 and TRBJ2-5, with 11 bases matching TRBD1. With V trimmed by 6 bases and J by 4 bases, 4 bases remained unmatched. Germline values: CDR1 KGHSH, CDR2 LQKENI. The CDR3 is 14 residues long. CDR3 region: CASSRDRGSETQYF. CDR3 DNA: TGTGCCAGCTCCCGGGACAGGGGGTCAGAGACCCAGTACTTC.

V usage is TRBV18 and J usage is TRBJ2-7; D is undetermined. Germline V gene sequence: CDR1 KGHSH, CDR2 LQKENI. The CDR3 has 16 residues. Deletions cut 3 bases from V and 0 bases from J, with 15 bases between. CDR3 nucleotide sequence: TGTGCCAGCTCACCGGCTCCGGGTCGAAGCTCCTACGAGCAGTACTTC. Its protein is CASSPAPGRSSYEQYF.

The V and J genes are TRBV6-6 and TRBJ2-7; 7 bases map to TRBD1. CDR1 is MNHNY, CDR2 SVGAGI, per germline (reference sequence). J lost 2 bases, V lost 5 bases, and 6 bases had no gene match. CDR3 size: 14 residues. The CDR3 loop is CASSPRQGTYEQYF. Here the CDR3 DNA reads TGTGCCAGCAGTCCAAGACAGGGCACCTACGAGCAGTACTTC.

The J gene is TRBJ2-7, the V gene TRBV7-2; a weak D match, TRBD2 (6 bases). V lost 3 bases and J lost 3, with 12 bases in between. Germline V gives CDR1 SGHTA, CDR2 FQGNSA. This CDR3 has 14 residues. Here the CDR3 DNA reads TGTGCCAGCAGCTTGGAGGGCGGGGACTACGAGCAGTACTTC. Translation: CASSLEGGDYEQYF. Full variable domain (rest looked up from reference TRBV7-2 and TRBJ2-7): GAGVSQSPSNKVTEKGKDVELRCDPISGHTALYWYRQSLGQGLEFLIYFQGNSAPDKSGLPSDRFSAERTGGSVSTLTIQRTQQEDSAVYLCASSLEGGDYEQYFGPGTRLTVT.

The chain uses TRBV6-5 and TRBJ2-7; D is possibly TRBD1 (7 bases). This CDR3 has 13 residues. The V end was cut by 6 bases, the J end by 5 bases, with 14 bases between. In germline, CDR1 is MNHEY, CDR2 SVGAGI. The CDR3 loop is CASRHRGGNEQYF. The CDR3 DNA sequence: TGTGCCAGCAGACACAGGGGAGGCAACGAGCAGTACTTC.

The V gene is TRBV20-1, the J gene TRBJ2-3, with 8 bases identical to TRBD2. Looked up from germline, CDR1 is DFQATT and CDR2 is SNEGSKA (reference sequence). V was clipped by 3 bases and J by 8 bases; unmatched bases: 7. The CDR3 runs to 13 residues. The DNA for the CDR3 is TGCAGTGCTAGTCCAGCGGGAGAGGGTACGCAGTATTTT. It specifies CSASPAGEGTQYF.

V gene TRBV28 combines with J gene TRBJ1-4, with TRBD1 matching 7 bases. Germline-derived CDR1 and CDR2 are MDHEN and SYDVKM. The CDR3 is 16 residues long. With V trimmed by 5 bases and J by 7 bases, 13 bases remained unmatched. DNA of the CDR3: TGTGCCAGCAGTGCGGGCTACAGGGGTTTAATTGAAAAACTGTTTTTT. It translates to CASSAGYRGLIEKLFF.

The CDR3 loop reads CSASKLAGEYEQYF. The CDR3 nucleotides read TGCAGTGCTAGTAAACTAGCGGGAGAATACGAGCAGTACTTC. V and J are TRBV20-1 and TRBJ2-7, with 11 bases aligning to TRBD2. In germline, CDR1 is DFQATT, CDR2 SNEGSKA (reference sequence). The CDR3 totals 14 residues. The trim removed 3 bases at V and 4 bases at J, leaving 5 bases unmatched.

The V and J genes are TRBV9 and TRBJ2-1, with a weak D call TRBD2 (6 bases). Trimming removed 0 bases from V and 3 bases from J, with 10 bases in between. The CDR3 has 15 amino acids. Per germline, CDR1 SGDLS and CDR2 YYNGEE. The CDR3 nucleotides are TGTGCCAGCAGCGTAGTTGATAGCGGCTACAATGAGCAGTTCTTC. Translating it yields CASSVVDSGYNEQFF.

The CDR3 reads CASRGFGQGEVGYTF. In nucleotides, the CDR3 is TGTGCCAGCAGGGGATTTGGACAGGGGGAGGTGGGCTACACCTTC. V usage is TRBV27 and J usage is TRBJ1-2; TRBD1 agrees at 10 bases. The V segment lost 6 bases and the J segment 8 bases; nucleotides outside the gene matches: 12. The CDR3 consists of 15 residues. Germline CDR1 is MNHEY and CDR2 is SMNVEV (reference sequence).

The V call is TRBV20-1, the J call TRBJ1-2; D is possibly TRBD1 (5 bases). The CDR3 runs 13 residues. Germline CDR1 reads DFQATT; CDR2 reads SNEGSKA (reference sequence). Trimming stripped 4 bases from V and 0 bases from J, with 9 bases between. The CDR3: CSATDSTNYGYTF. The CDR3 region has the DNA TGCAGTGCTACTGACAGTACTAACTATGGCTACACCTTC.

This clone has just a few counts. This chain connects TRBV5-4 to TRBJ2-2; D is unresolved. Trimming pared 1 base from V and 3 bases from J, leaving 4 bases between. The length of the CDR3 is 13 residues. CDR1 and CDR2 from the germline V gene are SGHNT and YYREEE (reference sequence). CDR3 sequence reads: CASSLSYTGELFF. In DNA form, the CDR3 reads TGTGCCAGCAGCTTGAGCTACACCGGGGAGCTGTTTTTT. The variable domain in full, with the rest retrieved from reference TRBV5-4 and TRBJ2-2, is ETGVTQSPTHLIKTRGQQVTLRCSSQSGHNTVSWYQQALGQGPQFIFQYYREEENGRGNFPPRFSGLQFPNYSSELNVNALELDDSALYLCASSLSYTGELFFGEGSRLTVL.

The chain recombines TRBV30 with TRBJ2-1; 14 bases map to TRBD2. Losses at the gene ends were 2 bases for V and 7 bases for J; bases not matched to a gene: 4. The CDR3 is 15 residues long. Germline V gene sequence: CDR1 GTSNPN, CDR2 SVGIG (reference sequence). The CDR3 sequence: CAWSMGTSGRNEQFF. CDR3 DNA: TGTGCCTGGAGTATGGGGACTAGCGGGAGAAATGAGCAGTTCTTC.

The chain uses TRBV27 and TRBJ1-4; D is unresolved. CDR3 length equals 15 residues. Germline V gene data show CDR1 as MNHEY and CDR2 as SMNVEV (reference sequence). Between the trimmed V and J ends, which lost 0 bases and 4 bases, there was a span of 9 bases. The CDR3 coding sequence is TGTGCCAGCAGTTTATCCCGCGGCTTTAATGAAAAACTGTTTTTT. It encodes CASSLSRGFNEKLFF.

The CDR3 sequence: CASSLGPSSQGGYGYTF. The CDR3 nucleotides are TGTGCCAGCAGCTTAGGCCCTTCCTCTCAGGGGGGCTATGGCTACACCTTC. The J gene is TRBJ1-2, the V gene TRBV11-3; TRBD1 matches 7 bases. Trimming cost V 1 base and J 4 bases; bases outside gene matches: 12. The germline V gene has CDR1 SGHNT and CDR2 YENEEA. CDR3 size: 17 residues.